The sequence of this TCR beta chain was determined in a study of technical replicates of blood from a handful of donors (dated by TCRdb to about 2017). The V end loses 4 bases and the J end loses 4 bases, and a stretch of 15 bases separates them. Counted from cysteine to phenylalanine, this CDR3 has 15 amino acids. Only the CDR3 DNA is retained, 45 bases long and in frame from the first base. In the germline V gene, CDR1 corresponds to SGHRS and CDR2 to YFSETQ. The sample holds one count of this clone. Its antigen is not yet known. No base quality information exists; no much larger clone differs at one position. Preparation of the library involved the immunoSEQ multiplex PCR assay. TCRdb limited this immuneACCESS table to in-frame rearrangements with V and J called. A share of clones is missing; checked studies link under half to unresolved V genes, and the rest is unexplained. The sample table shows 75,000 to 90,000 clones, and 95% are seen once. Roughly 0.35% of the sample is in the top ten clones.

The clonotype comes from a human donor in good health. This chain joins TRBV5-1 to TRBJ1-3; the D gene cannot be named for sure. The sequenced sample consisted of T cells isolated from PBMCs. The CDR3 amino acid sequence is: CASSLAGGSGNTIYF. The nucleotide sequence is TGCGCCAGCAGCCTAGCGGGTGGGTCCGGAAACACCATATATTTT. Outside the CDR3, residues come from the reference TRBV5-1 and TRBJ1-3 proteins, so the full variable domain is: KAGVTQTPRYLIKTRGQQVTLSCSPISGHRSVSWYQQTPGQGLQFLFEYFSETQRNKGNFPGRFSGRQFSNSRSEMNVSTLELGDSALYLCASSLAGGSGNTIYFGEGSWLTVV.